Listed below are T cell receptor beta chains from one sample, sequenced in a study of blood T cell repertoires in COVID-19. Sequenced by immunoSEQ multiplex PCR; TCRdb stores in-frame clones only, minus some. The repertoire includes 150,000 or so clones, around 85% of them detected once, and 11% sits in the top ten. Sequenced material: peripheral blood. These receptor sequences come from a man in his fifties or sixties with active or convalescent COVID-19. The CDR3 runs from the conserved cysteine through the conserved F or W. The D gene is left open where the match is weak. Some rows mark clone size as missing; the rest say once, few, many or name a class of expanded clone.

>TRBJ1-2|.|.|TRBV18
TGTGCCAGCTCACCCAACAGCCGAGATGGCTACACCTTC
CASSPNSRDGYTF
>TRBJ1-2|.|.|TRBV28
TGTGCCAGCAGTTTAGGAGGGGCGGATGGCTACACCTTC
CASSLGGADGYTF
>TRBJ1-2|.|.|TRBV9
TGTGCCAGCAGCGTAGAGAGTGACTATGGCTACACCTTC
CASSVESDYGYTF
>TRBJ2-1|.|.|TRBV6-5
TGTGCCAGCACCCCGGGGGAGGCTTACAATGAGCAGTTCTTC
CASTPGEAYNEQFF
>TRBJ2-3|.|TRBD1|TRBV9
TGTGCCAGCAGCCCACCGACAGGGGCTGATACGCAGTATTTT
CASSPPTGADTQYF
>TRBJ1-5|.|.|TRBV18
TGTGCCAGCTCACCGGTCGCAGGGGTTAACCAGCCCCAGCATTTT
CASSPVAGVNQPQHF
>TRBJ2-5|.|TRBD2|TRBV5-4
TGTGCCAGCAGCTCAGGACTAGCGACCCAAGAGACCCAGTACTTC
CASSSGLATQETQYF
>TRBJ2-2|.|.|TRBV27
TGTGCCAGCAGTCCCCGCCGGAGGCTGAACACCGGGGAGCTGTTTTTT
CASSPRRRLNTGELFF
>TRBJ1-1|once|TRBD1|TRBV2
TGTGCCAGCAGTCCAAGGGGGCTTGGCACTGAAGCTTTCTTT
CASSPRGLGTEAFF
>TRBJ2-6|.|TRBD1|TRBV9
TGTGCCAGCAGCGAGTCAGGGGGCCGAGCTGGGGCCAACGTCCTGACTTTC
CASSESGGRAGANVLTF
>TRBJ2-4|.|.|TRBV28
TGTGCCAGCGCGGGGGCCGGGGCCAAAAACATTCAGTACTTC
CASAGAGAKNIQYF
>TRBJ2-7|.|.|TRBV9
TGTGCCAGCAGTGGAGGCCCCTCGTACGAGCAGTACTTC
CASSGGPSYEQYF
>TRBJ1-1|.|TRBD1|TRBV19
TGTGCCAGTAGGGGAGGACAGGGGAGAACTTTCTTT
CASRGGQGRTFF
>TRBJ2-7|.|.|TRBV2
TGTGCCAGCAGTGTGGGGACACCGGGGCTTAACGAGCAGTACTTC
CASSVGTPGLNEQYF
>TRBJ1-2|.|TRBD1|TRBV5-6
TGTGCCAGCAGCGTGCAACCGGGACAGGGGGCTCGGGGCTACACCTTC
CASSVQPGQGARGYTF
>TRBJ2-7|.|.|TRBV7-6
TGTGCCAGCAGCGCCGACAGCCTTGGCGAGCAGTACTTC
CASSADSLGEQYF
>TRBJ2-7|.|TRBD1|TRBV5-1
TGCGCCAGCAGCTGGACAGGGAGCTCCTACGAGCAGTACTTC
CASSWTGSSYEQYF
>TRBJ1-3|few|.|TRBV9
TGTGCCAGCAGCTCTGCGAGTGAGGCAGGGAGAAACACCATATATTTT
CASSSASEAGRNTIYF
>TRBJ1-2|.|.|TRBV28
TGTGCCAGCAGACCCGGGACATTAAGAACTGGCTACACCTTC
CASRPGTLRTGYTF
>TRBJ1-4|.|.|TRBV5-6
TGTGCCAGCAGCCATAATGAAAAACTGTTTTTT
CASSHNEKLFF
>TRBJ1-4|.|TRBD1|TRBV2
TGTGCCAGCAGACAGGGGCGATCTAATGAAAAACTGTTTTTT
CASRQGRSNEKLFF
>TRBJ2-7|.|.|TRBV18
TGTGCCAGCTCACCACCGGGGCCCCCATCCCTCTACGAGCAGTACTTC
CASSPPGPPSLYEQYF
>TRBJ2-3|.|TRBD2|TRBV4-1
TGCGCCAGCAGCCAAGTTGGGACTAGCGGGGGGGGCCTATTAGATACGCAGTATTTT
CASSQVGTSGGGLLDTQYF
>TRBJ1-6|.|TRBD1|TRBV11-2
TGTGCCAGCAGCTCCCTGACAGGGTTGGGATCACCCCTCCACTTT
CASSSLTGLGSPLHF
>TRBJ1-2|.|.|TRBV6-5
TGTGCCAGCAGTTACGCCCCCGAGAATGGCTACACCTTC
CASSYAPENGYTF
>TRBJ2-7|.|.|TRBV5-1
TGCGCCAGCAGCCGAGGGCCACAGGGTGACGAGCAGTACTTC
CASSRGPQGDEQYF
>TRBJ2-2|few|.|TRBV6-2/TRBV6-3
TGTGCCAGCAGCTCGGGACAGAACACCGGGGAGCTGTTTTTT
CASSSGQNTGELFF
>TRBJ2-1|.|TRBD2|TRBV7-9
TGTGCCAGCAGCTTGGGACTAGCGGGAGAAGATGAGCAGTTCTTC
CASSLGLAGEDEQFF
>TRBJ1-2|.|.|TRBV5-5
TGTGCCAGCAGCCGGGACAATAACTATGGCTACACCTTC
CASSRDNNYGYTF
>TRBJ1-6|.|.|TRBV18
TGTGCCAGCTCACCGGGCAGCCGCTCCTATAATTCACCCCTCCACTTT
CASSPGSRSYNSPLHF
>TRBJ1-5|few|TRBD1|TRBV3-1/TRBV3-2
TGTGCCAGCAGCCAGGTGACAGGGGCCAATCAGCCCCAGCATTTT
CASSQVTGANQPQHF
>TRBJ2-7|.|.|TRBV7-2
TGTGCCAGCAGCTCACGGACAGCGGCCTCCTACGAGCAGTACTTC
CASSSRTAASYEQYF
>TRBJ1-1|.|TRBD1|TRBV10-2
TGCGCCAGCAGCCGAGACAGGGTCACTGAAGCTTTCTTT
CASSRDRVTEAFF
>TRBJ2-1|.|.|TRBV4-2
TGTGCCAGCAGCCAAGGACTCTACAATGAGCAGTTCTTC
CASSQGLYNEQFF
>TRBJ1-5|few|.|TRBV19
TGTGCCAGTAGTATCGCGGCCCTAACGAGGACAAGCAATCAGCCCCAGCATTTT
CASSIAALTRTSNQPQHF
>TRBJ2-1|.|.|TRBV5-1
TGCGCCAGCAGCCGGGACACTGACTCCTACAATGAGCAGTTCTTC
CASSRDTDSYNEQFF
>TRBJ2-7|.|TRBD1|TRBV9
TGTGCCAGCAGCTCTCGAGACAGGGGGGGATCGGACGAGCAGTACTTC
CASSSRDRGGSDEQYF
>TRBJ1-2|.|TRBD1|TRBV5-4
TGTGCCAGCAGCTTGGGGGGGACAGGGGTAGTAGACTATGGCTACACCTTC
CASSLGGTGVVDYGYTF
>TRBJ1-4|.|TRBD1|TRBV5-6
TGTGCCAGCAGCTCCATACAGGGGGCAGCTAATGAAAAACTGTTTTTT
CASSSIQGAANEKLFF
>TRBJ1-1|.|TRBD1|TRBV6-5
TGTGCCAGCAGCTCACAACAGGGGGCAGGTACTGAAGCTTTCTTT
CASSSQQGAGTEAFF
>TRBJ2-3|.|.|TRBV7-9
TGTGCCAGCAGCTTAGATTCGGGAGATACGCAGTATTTT
CASSLDSGDTQYF
>TRBJ2-7|once|.|TRBV7-2
TGTGCCAGCAGCTTAGCTGGACAGAGATTCAACGAGCAGTACTTC
CASSLAGQRFNEQYF
>TRBJ2-1|.|.|TRBV5-1
TGCGCCAGCAGCTTGCTAGCGCGGGGGCCCAATGAGCAGTTCTTC
CASSLLARGPNEQFF
>TRBJ2-3|.|TRBD1|TRBV16
TGTGCCAGCAAGCGACAGGGTAAAGATACGCAGTATTTT
CASKRQGKDTQYF